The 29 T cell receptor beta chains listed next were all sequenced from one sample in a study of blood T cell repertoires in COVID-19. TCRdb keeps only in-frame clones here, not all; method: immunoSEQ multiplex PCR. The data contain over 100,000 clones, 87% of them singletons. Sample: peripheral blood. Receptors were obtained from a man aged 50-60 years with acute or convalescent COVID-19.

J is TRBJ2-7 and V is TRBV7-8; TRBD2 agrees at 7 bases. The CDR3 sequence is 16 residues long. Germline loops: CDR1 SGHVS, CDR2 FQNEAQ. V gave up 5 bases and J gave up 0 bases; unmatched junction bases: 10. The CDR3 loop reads CASSPKGAGYSYEQYF. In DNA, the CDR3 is TGTGCCAGCAGCCCGAAGGGAGCGGGGTACTCCTACGAGCAGTACTTC.

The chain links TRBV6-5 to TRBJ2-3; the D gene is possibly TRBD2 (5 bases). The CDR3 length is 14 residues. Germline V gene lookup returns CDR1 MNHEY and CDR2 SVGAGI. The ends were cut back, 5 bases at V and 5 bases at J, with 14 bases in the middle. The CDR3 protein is CASSHDGMKDTQYF. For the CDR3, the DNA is TGTGCCAGCAGTCACGACGGGATGAAAGATACGCAGTATTTT.

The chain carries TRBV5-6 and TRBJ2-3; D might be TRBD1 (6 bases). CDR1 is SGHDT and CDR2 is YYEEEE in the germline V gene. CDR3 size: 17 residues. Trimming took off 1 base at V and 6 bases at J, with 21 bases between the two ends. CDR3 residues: CASSLTGFLGQGDTQYF. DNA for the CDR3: TGTGCCAGCAGCTTGACCGGATTCCTGGGTCAGGGGGATACGCAGTATTTT.

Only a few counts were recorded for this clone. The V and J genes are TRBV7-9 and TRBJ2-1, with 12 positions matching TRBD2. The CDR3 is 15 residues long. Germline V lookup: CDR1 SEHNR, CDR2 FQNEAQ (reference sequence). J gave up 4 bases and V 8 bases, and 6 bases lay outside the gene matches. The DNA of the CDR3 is TGTGCCAGCCCCTCCGGGACTAGCGGGTACAATGAGCAGTTCTTC. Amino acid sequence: CASPSGTSGYNEQFF.

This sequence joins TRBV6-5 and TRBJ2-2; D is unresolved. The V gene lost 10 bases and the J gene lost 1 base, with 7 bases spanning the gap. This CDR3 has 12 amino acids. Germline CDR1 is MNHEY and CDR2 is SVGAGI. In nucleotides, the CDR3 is TGTGCCACCCCACAGAACACCGGGGAGCTGTTTTTT. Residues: CATPQNTGELFF.

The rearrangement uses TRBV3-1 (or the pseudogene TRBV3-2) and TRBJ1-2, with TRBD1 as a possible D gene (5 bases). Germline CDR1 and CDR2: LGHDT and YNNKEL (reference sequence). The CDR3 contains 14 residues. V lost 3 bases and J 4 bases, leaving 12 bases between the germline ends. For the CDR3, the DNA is TGTGCCAGCAGCCAGGGGCCTCAGGGCTATGGCTACACCTTC. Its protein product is CASSQGPQGYGYTF.

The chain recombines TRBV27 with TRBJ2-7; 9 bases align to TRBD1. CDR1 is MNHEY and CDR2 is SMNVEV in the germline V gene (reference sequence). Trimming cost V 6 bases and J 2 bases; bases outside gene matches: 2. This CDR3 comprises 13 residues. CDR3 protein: CASRGQGPYEQYF. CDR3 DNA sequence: TGTGCCAGCAGGGGACAGGGCCCCTACGAGCAGTACTTC.

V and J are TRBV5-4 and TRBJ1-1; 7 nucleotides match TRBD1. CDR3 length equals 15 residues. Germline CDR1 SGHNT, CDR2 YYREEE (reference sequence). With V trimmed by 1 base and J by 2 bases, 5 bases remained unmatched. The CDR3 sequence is CASSLPGGGNTEAFF. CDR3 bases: TGTGCCAGCAGCTTGCCAGGGGGAGGCAACACTGAAGCTTTCTTT.

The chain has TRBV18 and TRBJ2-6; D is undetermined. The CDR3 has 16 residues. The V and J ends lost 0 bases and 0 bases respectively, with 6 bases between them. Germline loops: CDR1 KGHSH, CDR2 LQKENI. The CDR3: CASSPPGTSGANVLTF. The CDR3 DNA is TGTGCCAGCTCACCACCGGGCACCTCTGGGGCCAACGTCCTGACTTTC.

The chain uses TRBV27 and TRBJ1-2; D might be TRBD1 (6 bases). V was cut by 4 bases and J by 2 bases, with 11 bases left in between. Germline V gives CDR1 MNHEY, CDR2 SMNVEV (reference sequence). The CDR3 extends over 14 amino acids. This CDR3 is CASSSRTANYGYTF. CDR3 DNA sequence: TGTGCCAGCAGTTCCCGGACAGCCAACTATGGCTACACCTTC.

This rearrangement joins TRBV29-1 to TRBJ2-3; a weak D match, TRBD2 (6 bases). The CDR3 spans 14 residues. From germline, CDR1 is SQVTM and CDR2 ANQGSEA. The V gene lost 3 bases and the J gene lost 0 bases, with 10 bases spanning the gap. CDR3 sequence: CSVESRESTDTQYF. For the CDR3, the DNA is TGCAGCGTTGAGAGTCGGGAGAGCACAGATACGCAGTATTTT.

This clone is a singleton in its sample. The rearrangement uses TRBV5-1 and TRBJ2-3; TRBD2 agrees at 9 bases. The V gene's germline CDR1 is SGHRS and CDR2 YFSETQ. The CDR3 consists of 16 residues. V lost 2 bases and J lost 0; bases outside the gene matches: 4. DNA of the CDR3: TGCGCCAGCAGCTTACTCACTAGCGGGAGCACAGATACGCAGTATTTT. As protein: CASSLLTSGSTDTQYF.

CDR3 coding DNA: TGTGCCAGCAGTGCACAGGGGACCCGTCTAGGAAACACCATATATTTT. Amino acid sequence: CASSAQGTRLGNTIYF. The gene calls are TRBV28 and TRBJ1-3; TRBD1 aligns across 7 bases. CDR3 length equals 16 residues. Unmatched junction bases numbered 11, after V lost 5 bases and J lost 4 bases. Germline CDR1 is MDHEN and CDR2 is SYDVKM.

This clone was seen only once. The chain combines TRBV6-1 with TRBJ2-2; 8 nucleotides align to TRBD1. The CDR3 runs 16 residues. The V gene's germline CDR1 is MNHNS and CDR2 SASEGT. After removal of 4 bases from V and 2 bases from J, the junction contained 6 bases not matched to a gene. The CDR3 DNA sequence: TGTGCCAGCAGTGCTACTGGACAGGGAAACACCGGGGAGCTGTTTTTT. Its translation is CASSATGQGNTGELFF.

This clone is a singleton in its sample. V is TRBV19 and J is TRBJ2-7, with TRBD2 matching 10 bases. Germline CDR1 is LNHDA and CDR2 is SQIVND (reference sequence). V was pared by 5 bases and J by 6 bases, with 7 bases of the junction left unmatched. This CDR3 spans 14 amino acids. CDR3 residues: CASSGASGRTEQYF. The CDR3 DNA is TGTGCCAGTAGTGGGGCTAGCGGGAGAACCGAGCAGTACTTC. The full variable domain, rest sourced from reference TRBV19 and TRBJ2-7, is DGGITQSPKYLFRKEGQNVTLSCEQNLNHDAMYWYRQDPGQGLRLIYYSQIVNDFQKGDIAEGYSVSREKKESFPLTVTSAQKNPTAFYLCASSGASGRTEQYFGPGTRLTVT.

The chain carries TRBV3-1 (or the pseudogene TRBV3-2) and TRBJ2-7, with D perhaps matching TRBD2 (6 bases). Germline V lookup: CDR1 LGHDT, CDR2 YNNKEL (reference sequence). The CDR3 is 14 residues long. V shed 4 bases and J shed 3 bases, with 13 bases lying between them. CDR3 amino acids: CASSRGGGNYEQYF. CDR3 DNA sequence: TGTGCCAGCAGCCGAGGTGGAGGGAACTACGAGCAGTACTTC.

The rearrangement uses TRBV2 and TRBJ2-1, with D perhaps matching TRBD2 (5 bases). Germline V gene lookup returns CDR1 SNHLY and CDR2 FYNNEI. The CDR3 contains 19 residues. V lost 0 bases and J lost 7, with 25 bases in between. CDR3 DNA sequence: TGTGCCAGCAGTGAAGCGCTTCTGGAGGACGGAGGAGGTTTGAATGAGCAGTTCTTC. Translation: CASSEALLEDGGGLNEQFF.

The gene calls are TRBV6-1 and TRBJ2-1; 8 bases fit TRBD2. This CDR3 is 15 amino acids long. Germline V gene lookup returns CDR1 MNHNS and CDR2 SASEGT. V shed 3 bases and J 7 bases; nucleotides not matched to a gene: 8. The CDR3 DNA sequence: TGTGCCAGCAGTGACCCCGGGACTAGGAAGAATGAGCAGTTCTTC. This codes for CASSDPGTRKNEQFF.

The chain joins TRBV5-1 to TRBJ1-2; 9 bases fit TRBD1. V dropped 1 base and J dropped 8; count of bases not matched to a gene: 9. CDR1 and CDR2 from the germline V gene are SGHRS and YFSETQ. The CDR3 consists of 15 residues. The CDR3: CASSLYGTGKEGYTF. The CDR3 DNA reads TGCGCCAGCAGCTTGTACGGGACAGGGAAAGAAGGCTACACCTTC.

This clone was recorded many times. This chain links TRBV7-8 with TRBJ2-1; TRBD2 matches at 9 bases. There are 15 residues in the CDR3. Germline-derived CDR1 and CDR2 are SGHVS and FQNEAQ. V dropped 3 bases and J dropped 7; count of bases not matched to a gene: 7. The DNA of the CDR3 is TGTGCCAGCAGCTTTAAGGCGGGAGGGGGGAATGAGCAGTTCTTC. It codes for CASSFKAGGGNEQFF.

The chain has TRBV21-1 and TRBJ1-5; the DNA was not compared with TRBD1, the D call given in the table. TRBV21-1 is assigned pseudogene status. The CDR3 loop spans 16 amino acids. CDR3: CASSREQGGSNQPQHF. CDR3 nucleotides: TGTGCCAGCAGCAGAGAACAGGGGGGTAGCAATCAGCCCCAGCATTTT.

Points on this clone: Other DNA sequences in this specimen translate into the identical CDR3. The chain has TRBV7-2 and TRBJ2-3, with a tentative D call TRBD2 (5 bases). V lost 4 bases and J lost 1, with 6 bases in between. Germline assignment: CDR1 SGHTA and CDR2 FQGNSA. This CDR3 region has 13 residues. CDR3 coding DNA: TGTGCCAGCAGCTGGACTGGCACAGATACGCAGTATTTT. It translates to CASSWTGTDTQYF.

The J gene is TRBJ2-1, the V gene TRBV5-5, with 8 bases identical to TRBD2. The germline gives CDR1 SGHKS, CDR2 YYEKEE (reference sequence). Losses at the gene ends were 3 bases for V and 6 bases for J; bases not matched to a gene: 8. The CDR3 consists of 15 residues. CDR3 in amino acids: CASSSTGLGGNEQFF. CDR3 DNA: TGTGCCAGCAGCTCGACGGGACTAGGCGGCAATGAGCAGTTCTTC. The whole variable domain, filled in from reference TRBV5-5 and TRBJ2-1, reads DAGVTQSPTHLIKTRGQQVTLRCSPISGHKSVSWYQQVLGQGPQFIFQYYEKEERGRGNFPDRFSARQFPNYSSELNVNALLLGDSALYLCASSSTGLGGNEQFFGPGTRLTVL.

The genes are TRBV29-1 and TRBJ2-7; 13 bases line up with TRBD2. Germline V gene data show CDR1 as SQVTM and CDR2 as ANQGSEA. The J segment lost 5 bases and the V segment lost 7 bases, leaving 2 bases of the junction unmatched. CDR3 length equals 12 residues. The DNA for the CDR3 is TGCAGCGGGACTAGCGGGAGCCACGAGCAGTACTTC. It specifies CSGTSGSHEQYF.

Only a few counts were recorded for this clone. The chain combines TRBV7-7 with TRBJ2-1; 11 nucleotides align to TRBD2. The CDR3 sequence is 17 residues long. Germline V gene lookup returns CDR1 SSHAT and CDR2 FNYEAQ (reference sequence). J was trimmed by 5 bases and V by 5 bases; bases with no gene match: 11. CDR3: CASSPRLAGSIDNEQFF. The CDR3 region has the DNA TGTGCCAGCAGCCCCCGACTAGCGGGAAGCATAGACAATGAGCAGTTCTTC.

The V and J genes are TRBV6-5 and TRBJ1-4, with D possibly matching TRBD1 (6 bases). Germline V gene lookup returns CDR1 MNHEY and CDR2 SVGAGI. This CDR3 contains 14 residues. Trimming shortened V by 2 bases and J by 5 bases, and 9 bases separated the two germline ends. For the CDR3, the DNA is TGTGCCAGCAGTTACCGTCAGGGGAATGAAAAACTGTTTTTT. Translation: CASSYRQGNEKLFF.

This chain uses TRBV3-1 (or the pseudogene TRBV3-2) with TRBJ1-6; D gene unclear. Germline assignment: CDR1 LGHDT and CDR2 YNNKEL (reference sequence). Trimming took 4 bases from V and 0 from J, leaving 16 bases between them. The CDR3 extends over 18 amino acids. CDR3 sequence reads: CASSPGASQSSYNSPLHF. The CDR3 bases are TGTGCCAGCAGCCCGGGAGCTAGCCAGAGCTCCTATAATTCACCCCTCCACTTT.

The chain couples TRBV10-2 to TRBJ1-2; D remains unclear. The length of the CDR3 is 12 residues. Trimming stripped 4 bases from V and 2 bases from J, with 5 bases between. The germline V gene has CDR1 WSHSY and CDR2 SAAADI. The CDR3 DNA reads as TGCGCCAGCAGTGGCGGAAACTATGGCTACACCTTC. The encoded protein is CASSGGNYGYTF.

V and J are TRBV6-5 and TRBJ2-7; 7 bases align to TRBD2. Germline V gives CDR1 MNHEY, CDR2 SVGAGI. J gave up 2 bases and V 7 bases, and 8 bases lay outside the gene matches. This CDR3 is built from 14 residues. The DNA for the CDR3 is TGTGCCAGCAATCCCCGGGGGGTAACCTACGAGCAGTACTTC. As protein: CASNPRGVTYEQYF.